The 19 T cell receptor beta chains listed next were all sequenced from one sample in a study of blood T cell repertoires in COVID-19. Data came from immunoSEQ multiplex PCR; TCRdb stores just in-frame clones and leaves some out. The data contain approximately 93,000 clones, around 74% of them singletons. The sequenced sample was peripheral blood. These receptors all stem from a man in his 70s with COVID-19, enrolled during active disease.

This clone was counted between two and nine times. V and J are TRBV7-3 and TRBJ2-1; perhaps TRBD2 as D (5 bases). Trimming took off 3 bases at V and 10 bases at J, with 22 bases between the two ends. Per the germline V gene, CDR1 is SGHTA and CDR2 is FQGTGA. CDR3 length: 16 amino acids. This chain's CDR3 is CASSFGSPGTTSEQFF. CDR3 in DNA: TGTGCCAGCAGCTTTGGGTCGCCGGGAACGACCTCCGAGCAGTTCTTC.

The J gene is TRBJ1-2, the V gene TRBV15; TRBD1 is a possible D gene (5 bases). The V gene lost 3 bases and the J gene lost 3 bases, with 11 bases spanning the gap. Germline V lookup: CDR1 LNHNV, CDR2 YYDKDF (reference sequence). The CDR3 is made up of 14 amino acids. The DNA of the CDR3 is TGTGCCACCAGCAGCGACTGGGGGGACTATGGCTACACCTTC. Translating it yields CATSSDWGDYGYTF.

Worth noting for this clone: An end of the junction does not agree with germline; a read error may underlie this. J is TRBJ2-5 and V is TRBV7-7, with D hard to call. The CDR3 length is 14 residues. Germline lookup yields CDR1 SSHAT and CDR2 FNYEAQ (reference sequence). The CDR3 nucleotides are TGTGCTAGCAGCTTCAATCCCCGGCAAGAGACCCAGTACTTC. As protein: CASSFNPRQETQYF.

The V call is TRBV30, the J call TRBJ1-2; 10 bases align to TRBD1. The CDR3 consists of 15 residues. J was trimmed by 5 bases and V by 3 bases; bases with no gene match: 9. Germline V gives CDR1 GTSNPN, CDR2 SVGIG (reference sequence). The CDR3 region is CAWRINRDRGYGYTF. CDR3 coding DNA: TGTGCCTGGAGGATCAACCGGGACAGGGGATATGGCTACACCTTC.

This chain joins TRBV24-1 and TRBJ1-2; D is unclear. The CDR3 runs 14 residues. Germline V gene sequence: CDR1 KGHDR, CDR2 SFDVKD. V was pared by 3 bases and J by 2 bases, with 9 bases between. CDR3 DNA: TGTGCCACCAGTGATCTCGACACGAACTATGGCTACACCTTC. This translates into CATSDLDTNYGYTF.

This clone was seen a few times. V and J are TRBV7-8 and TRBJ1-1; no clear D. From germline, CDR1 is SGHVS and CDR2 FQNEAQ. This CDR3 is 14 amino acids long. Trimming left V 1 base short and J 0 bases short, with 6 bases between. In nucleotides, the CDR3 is TGTGCCAGCAGCTTAGGACTGTTGAACACTGAAGCTTTCTTT. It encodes CASSLGLLNTEAFF.

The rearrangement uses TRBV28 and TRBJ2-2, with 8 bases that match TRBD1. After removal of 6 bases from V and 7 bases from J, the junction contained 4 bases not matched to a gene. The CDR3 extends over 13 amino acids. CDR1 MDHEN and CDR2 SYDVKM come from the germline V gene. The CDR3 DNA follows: TGTGCCAGCAGACGACAGGGGATCGGGGAGCTGTTTTTT. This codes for CASRRQGIGELFF.

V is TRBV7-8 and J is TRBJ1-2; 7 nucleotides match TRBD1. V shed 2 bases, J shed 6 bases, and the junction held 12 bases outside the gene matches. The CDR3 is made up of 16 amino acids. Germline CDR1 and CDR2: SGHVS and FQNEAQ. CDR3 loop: CASSLWRSGTEDGYTF. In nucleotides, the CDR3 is TGTGCCAGCAGCTTATGGAGGTCCGGGACAGAGGATGGCTACACCTTC.

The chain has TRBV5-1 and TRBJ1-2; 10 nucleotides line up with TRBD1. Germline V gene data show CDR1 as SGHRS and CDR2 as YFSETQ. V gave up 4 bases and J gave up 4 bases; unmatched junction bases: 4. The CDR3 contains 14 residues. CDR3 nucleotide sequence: TGCGCCAGCAGCATTGGACAGGGGGGCTATGGCTACACCTTC. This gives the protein CASSIGQGGYGYTF.

CDR3 nucleotides: TGTGCCAGCAGTGGGCTAGGCGGGAGCTCCTACAATGAGCAGTTCTTC. This sequence encodes CASSGLGGSSYNEQFF. The chain uses TRBV25-1 and TRBJ2-1; 7 bases fit TRBD2. The CDR3 length is 16 residues. CDR1 and CDR2 (germline): MGHDK, SYGVNS. Germline trimming cut 4 bases from V and 0 bases from J; bases unmatched to any gene: 6.

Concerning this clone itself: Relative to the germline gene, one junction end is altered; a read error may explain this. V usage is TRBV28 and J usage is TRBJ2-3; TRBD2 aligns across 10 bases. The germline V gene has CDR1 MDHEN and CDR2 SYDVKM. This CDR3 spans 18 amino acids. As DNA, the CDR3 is TGTACCAGCAGTTTAGCCCCCTTACTAGCGGGGCTCACAGATACGCAGTATTTT. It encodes CTSSLAPLLAGLTDTQYF.

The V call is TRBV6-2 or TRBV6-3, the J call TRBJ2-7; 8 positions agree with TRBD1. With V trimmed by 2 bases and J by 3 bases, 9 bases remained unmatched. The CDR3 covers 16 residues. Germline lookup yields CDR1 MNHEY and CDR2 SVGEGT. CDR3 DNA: TGTGCCAGCAGTTACCCCTCCTCCGGGACAGGCTACGAGCAGTACTTC. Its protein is CASSYPSSGTGYEQYF.

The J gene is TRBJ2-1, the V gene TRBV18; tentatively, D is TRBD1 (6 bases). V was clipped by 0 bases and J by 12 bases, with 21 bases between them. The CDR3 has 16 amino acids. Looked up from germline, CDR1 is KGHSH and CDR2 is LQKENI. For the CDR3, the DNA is TGTGCCAGCTCACCACCGGTACAGGGTTCGTCGGTCGGGCAGTTCTTC. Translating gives CASSPPVQGSSVGQFF.

The CDR3 protein is CASSIDRGYEQYF. CDR3 DNA sequence: TGTGCCAGCAGCATCGACAGGGGCTACGAGCAGTACTTC. The V and J genes are TRBV5-6 and TRBJ2-7; 8 bases map to TRBD1. The CDR3 spans 13 residues. J was trimmed by 3 bases and V by 4 bases; bases with no gene match: 3. Germline V lookup: CDR1 SGHDT, CDR2 YYEEEE.

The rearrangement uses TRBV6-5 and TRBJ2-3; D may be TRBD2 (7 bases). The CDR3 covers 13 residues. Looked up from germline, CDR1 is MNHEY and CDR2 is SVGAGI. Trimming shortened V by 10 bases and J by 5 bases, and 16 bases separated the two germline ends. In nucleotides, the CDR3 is TGTGCCACCAAGAGGGGGGGAGGAGATACGCAGTATTTT. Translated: CATKRGGGDTQYF.

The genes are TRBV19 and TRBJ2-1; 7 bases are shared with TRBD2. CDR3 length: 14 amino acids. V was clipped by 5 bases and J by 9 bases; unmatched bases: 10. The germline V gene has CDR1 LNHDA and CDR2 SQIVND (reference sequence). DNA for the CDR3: TGTGCCAGTAGTGTTGGACTAGTTGCCAGTGAGCAGTTCTTC. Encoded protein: CASSVGLVASEQFF.

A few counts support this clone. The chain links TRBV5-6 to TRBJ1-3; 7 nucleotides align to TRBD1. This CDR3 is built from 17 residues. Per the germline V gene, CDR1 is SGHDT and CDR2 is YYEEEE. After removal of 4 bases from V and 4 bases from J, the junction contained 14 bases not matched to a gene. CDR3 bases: TGTGCCAGCAGCGAGGACGGGACAGACAAACTGGGAAACACCATATATTTT. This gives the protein CASSEDGTDKLGNTIYF.

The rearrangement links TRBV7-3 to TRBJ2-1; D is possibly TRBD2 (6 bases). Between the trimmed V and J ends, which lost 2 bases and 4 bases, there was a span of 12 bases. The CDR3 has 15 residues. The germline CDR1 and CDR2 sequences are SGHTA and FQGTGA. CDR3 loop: CASSLGGTGYNEQFF. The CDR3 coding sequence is TGTGCCAGCAGCTTAGGGGGGACTGGGTACAATGAGCAGTTCTTC.

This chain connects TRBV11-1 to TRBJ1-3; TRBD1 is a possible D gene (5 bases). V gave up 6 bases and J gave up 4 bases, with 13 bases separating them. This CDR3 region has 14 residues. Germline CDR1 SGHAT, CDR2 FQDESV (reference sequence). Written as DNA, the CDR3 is TGTGCCAGCAGTCTAGGACATTCCGGAAACACCATATATTTT. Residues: CASSLGHSGNTIYF.